This T cell receptor (beta chain) is drawn from a study of Graves' ophthalmopathy and Graves' hyperthyroidism. Amplifying from RNA transcripts, the study obtained TCR beta CDR3 regions. First-round RT-PCR employed HTBI primers, with a second-round multiplex PCR after it. From the multiplex PCR reads, TCRdb called clonotypes with MiXCR, one entry per CDR3 protein. This table holds 650,000 to 900,000 distinct CDR3 sequences, 35% to 50% found once. The sample holds many counts of this clonotype. Other autoimmune diseases, uncontrolled infections, pregnancy or lactation led to the exclusion of patients. An approximately 10 ml volume of fresh peripheral blood provided the PBMCs. Germline CDR1 and CDR2: SQVTM and ANQGSEA. This CDR3 has 14 amino acids. V was clipped by 0 bases and J by 4 bases, with 9 bases between them.

Sequencing was performed on peripheral blood. The gene calls are TRBV29-1 and TRBJ2-2; tentative D call: TRBD1 (6 bases). The source is an adult man with Graves' ophthalmopathy. CDR3 region: CSVEEGARTGELFF. In DNA, the CDR3 is TGCAGCGTTGAAGAGGGGGCGCGCACCGGGGAGCTGTTTTTT.